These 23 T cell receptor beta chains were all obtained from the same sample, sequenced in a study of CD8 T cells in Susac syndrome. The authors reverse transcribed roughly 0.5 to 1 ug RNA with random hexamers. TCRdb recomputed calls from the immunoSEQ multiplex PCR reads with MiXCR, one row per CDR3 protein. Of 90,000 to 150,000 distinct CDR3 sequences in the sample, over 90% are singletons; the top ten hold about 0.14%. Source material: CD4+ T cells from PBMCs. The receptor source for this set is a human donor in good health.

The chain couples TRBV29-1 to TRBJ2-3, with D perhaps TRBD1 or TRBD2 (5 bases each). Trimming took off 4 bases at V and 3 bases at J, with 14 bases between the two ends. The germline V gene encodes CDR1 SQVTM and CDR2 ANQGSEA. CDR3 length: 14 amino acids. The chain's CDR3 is CSVGDRRATDTQYF. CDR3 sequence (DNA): TGCAGCGTTGGGGACCGGCGGGCGACAGATACGCAGTATTTT.

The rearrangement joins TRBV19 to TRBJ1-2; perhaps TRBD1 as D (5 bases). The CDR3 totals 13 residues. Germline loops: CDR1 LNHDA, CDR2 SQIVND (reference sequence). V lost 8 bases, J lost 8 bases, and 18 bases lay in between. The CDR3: CASGLPGGGGYTF. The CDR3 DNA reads TGTGCCAGTGGACTCCCTGGGGGTGGCGGCTACACCTTC.

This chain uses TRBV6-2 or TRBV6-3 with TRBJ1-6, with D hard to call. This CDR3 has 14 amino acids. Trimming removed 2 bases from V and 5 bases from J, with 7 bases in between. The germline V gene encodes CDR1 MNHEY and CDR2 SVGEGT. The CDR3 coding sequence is TGTGCCAGCAGTTACGCGGACCATAATTCACCCCTCCACTTT. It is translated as CASSYADHNSPLHF.

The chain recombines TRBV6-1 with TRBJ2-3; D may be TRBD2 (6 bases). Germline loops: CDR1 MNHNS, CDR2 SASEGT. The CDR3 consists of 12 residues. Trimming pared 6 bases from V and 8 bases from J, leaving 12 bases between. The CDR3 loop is CASSSIGGTQYF. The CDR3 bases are TGTGCCAGCAGCTCTATCGGGGGTACGCAGTATTTT.

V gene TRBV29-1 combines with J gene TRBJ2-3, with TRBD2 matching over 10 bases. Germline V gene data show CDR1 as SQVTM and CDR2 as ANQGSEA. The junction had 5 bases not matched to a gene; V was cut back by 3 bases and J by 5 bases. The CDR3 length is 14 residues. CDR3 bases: TGCAGCGTTGAGCTAGCGGGAGAGGGAGATACGCAGTATTTT. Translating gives CSVELAGEGDTQYF.

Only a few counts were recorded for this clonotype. The CDR3: CASSLSGDIHYEQYF. CDR3 DNA: TGTGCCAGCAGTTTATCAGGGGACATTCACTACGAGCAGTACTTC. V is TRBV27 and J is TRBJ2-7; weak D call: TRBD1 (6 bases). CDR1 and CDR2 from the germline V gene are MNHEY and SMNVEV (reference sequence). V lost 0 bases and J 3 bases, leaving 12 bases between the germline ends. This CDR3 comprises 15 residues.

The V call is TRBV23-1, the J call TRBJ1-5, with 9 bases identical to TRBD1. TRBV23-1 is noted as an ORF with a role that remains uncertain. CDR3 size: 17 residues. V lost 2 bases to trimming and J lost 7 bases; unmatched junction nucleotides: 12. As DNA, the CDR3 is TGCGCCAGCAGTCAAGAAAAAAGGGACAGGGTCGAGCAGCCCCAGCATTTT. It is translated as CASSQEKRDRVEQPQHF.

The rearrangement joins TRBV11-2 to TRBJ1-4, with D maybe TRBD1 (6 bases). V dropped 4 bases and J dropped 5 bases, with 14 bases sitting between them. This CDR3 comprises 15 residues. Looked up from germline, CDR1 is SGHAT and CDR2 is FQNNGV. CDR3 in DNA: TGTGCCAGCAGCTCCCCGGGGGCTTTCAATGAAAAACTGTTTTTT. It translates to CASSSPGAFNEKLFF.

Written as DNA, the CDR3 is TGCAGTGCTAGACTAGCGGGGGGAGCCTACGAGCAGTACTTC. Translation: CSARLAGGAYEQYF. The chain has TRBV20-1 and TRBJ2-7, with 11 bases lining up with TRBD2. This CDR3 is 14 amino acids long. Germline-derived CDR1 and CDR2 are DFQATT and SNEGSKA (reference sequence). V was pared by 2 bases and J by 2 bases, with 2 bases of the junction left unmatched.

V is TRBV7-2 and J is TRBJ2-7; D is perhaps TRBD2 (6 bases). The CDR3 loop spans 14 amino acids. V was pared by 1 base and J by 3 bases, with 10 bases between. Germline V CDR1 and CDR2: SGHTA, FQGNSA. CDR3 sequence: CASSLDGGNYEQYF. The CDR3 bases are TGTGCCAGCAGCTTAGACGGCGGGAACTACGAGCAGTACTTC.

The CDR3 DNA sequence: TGCGCCAGCAGCTTGGAAGGTTATGAGCAGTTCTTC. It is translated as CASSLEGYEQFF. This chain uses TRBV5-1 with TRBJ2-1; D gene ambiguous. The CDR3 is 12 amino acids. The germline V gene has CDR1 SGHRS and CDR2 YFSETQ. V was trimmed by 0 bases and J by 8 bases, leaving 6 bases between them.

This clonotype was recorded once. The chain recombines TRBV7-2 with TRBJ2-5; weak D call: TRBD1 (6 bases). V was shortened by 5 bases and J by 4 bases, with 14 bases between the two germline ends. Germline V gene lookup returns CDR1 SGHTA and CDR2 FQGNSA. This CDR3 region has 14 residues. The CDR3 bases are TGTGCCAGCAGCCGAGGGGGTGTCGGAGAGACCCAGTACTTC. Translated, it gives CASSRGGVGETQYF.

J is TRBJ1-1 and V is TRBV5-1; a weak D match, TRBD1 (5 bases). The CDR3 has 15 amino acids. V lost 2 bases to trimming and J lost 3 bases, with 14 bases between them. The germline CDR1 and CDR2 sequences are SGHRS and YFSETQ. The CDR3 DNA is TGCGCCAGCAGCTTTGGGGGTCAGAGGGACACTGAAGCTTTCTTT. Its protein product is CASSFGGQRDTEAFF.

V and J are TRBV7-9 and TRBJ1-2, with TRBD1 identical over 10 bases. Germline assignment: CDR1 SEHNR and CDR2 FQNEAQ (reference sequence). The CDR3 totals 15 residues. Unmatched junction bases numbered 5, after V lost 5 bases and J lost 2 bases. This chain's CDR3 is CASSPTGGRNYGYTF. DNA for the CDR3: TGTGCCAGCAGCCCGACAGGGGGCCGGAACTATGGCTACACCTTC.

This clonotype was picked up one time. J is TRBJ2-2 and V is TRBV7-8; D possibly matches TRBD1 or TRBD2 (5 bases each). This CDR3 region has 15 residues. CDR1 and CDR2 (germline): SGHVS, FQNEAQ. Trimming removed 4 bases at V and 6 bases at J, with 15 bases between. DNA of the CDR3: TGTGCCAGCAGCTCGAGGCCGGGGCTACCCGGGGAGCTGTTTTTT. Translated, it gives CASSSRPGLPGELFF.

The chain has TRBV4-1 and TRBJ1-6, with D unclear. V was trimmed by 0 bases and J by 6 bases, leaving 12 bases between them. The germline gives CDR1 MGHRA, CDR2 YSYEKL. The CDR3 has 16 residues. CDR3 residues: CASSQERGGFNSPLHF. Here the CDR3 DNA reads TGCGCCAGCAGCCAAGAGCGAGGAGGCTTTAATTCACCCCTCCACTTT.

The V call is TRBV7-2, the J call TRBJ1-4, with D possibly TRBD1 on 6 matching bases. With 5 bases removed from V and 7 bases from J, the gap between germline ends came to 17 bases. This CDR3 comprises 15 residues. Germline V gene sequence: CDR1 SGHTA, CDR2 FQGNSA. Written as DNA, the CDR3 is TGTGCCAGCAGCGAGGATGGGGGCAAGGGTGAAAAACTGTTTTTT. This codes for CASSEDGGKGEKLFF.

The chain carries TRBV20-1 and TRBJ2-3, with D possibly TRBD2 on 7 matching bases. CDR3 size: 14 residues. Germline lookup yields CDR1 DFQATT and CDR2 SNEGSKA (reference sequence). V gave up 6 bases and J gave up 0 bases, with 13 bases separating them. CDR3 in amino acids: CSAGRGASTDTQYF. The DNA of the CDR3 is TGCAGTGCGGGACGGGGGGCTAGCACAGATACGCAGTATTTT.

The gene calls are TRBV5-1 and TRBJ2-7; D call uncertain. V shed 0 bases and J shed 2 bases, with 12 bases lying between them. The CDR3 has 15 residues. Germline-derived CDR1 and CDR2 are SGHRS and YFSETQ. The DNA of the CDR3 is TGCGCCAGCAGCTTGGCGGCAATCGGCCCCTACGAGCAGTACTTC. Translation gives CASSLAAIGPYEQYF.

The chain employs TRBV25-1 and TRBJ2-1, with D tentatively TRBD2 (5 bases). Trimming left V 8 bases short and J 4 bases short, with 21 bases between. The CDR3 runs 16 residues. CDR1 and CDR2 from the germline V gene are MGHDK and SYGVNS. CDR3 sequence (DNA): TGTGCCAGCCAGCGTGAGGGCGACGGACGTTACAATGAGCAGTTCTTC. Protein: CASQREGDGRYNEQFF.

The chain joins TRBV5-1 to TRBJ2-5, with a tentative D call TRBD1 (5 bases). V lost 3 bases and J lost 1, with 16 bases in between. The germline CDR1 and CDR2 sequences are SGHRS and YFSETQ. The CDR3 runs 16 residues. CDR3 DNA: TGCGCCAGCAGCTCCGATTCGTTAGGGGTCCAAGAGACCCAGTACTTC. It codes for CASSSDSLGVQETQYF.

CDR3: CSARERSGGVPEQFF. The CDR3 nucleotides are TGCAGTGCTAGAGAGAGAAGCGGGGGGGTTCCTGAGCAGTTCTTC. The chain joins TRBV20-1 to TRBJ2-1; 10 bases match TRBD2. V shed 0 bases, J shed 9 bases, and the junction held 8 bases outside the gene matches. Germline loops: CDR1 DFQATT, CDR2 SNEGSKA (reference sequence). This CDR3 is 15 amino acids long.

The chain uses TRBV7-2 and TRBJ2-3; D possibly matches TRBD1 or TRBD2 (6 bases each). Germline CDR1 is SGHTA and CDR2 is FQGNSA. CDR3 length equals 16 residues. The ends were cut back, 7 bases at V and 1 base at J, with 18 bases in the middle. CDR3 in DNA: TGTGCCAGCACTCGGTGGGGGGCCAAGGGCACAGATACGCAGTATTTT. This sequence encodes CASTRWGAKGTDTQYF.